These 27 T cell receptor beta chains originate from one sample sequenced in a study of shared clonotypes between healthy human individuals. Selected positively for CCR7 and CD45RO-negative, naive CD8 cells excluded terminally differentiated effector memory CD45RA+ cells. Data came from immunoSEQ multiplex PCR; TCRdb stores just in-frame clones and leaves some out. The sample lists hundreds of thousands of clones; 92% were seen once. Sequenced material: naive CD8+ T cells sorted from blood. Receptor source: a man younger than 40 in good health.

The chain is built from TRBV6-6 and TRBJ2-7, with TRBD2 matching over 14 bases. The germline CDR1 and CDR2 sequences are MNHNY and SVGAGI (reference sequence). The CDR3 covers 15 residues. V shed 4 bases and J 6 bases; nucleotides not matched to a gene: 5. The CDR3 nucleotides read TGTGCCAGCAGTTCCGGGACTAGCGGGAGTGGCGAGCAGTACTTC. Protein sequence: CASSSGTSGSGEQYF.

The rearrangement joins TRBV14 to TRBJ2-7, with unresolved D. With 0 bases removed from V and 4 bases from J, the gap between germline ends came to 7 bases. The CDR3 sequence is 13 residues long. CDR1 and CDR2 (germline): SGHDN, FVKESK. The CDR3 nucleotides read TGTGCCAGCAGCCAAGAATCCTCTTACGAGCAGTACTTC. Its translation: CASSQESSYEQYF.

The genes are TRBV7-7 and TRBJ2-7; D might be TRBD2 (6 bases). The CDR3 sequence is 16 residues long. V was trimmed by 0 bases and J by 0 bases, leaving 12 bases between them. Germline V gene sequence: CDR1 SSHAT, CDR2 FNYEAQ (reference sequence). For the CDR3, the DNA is TGTGCCAGCAGCTTAGCAGCGAGCGGGCCCTCCTACGAGCAGTACTTC. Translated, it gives CASSLAASGPSYEQYF.

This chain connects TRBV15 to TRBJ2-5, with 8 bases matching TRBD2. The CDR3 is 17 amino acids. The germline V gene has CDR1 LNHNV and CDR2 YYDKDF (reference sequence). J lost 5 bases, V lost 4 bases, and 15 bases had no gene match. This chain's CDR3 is CATSTGGRLAGFETQYF. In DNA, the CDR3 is TGTGCCACCAGCACCGGAGGGCGGTTAGCGGGATTTGAGACCCAGTACTTC.

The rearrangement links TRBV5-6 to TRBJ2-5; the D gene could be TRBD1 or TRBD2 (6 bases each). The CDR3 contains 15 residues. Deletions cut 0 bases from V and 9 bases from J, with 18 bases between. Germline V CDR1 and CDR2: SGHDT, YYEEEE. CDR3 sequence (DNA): TGTGCCAGCAGCTTGGCCGGGGGCTCCAATGGAGCCCAGTACTTC. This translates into CASSLAGGSNGAQYF.

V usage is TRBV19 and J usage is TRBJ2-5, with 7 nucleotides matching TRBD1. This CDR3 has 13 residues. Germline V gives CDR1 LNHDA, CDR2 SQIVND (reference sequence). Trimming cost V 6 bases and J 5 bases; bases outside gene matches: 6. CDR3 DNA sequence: TGTGCCAGTAGCGAGACAGGGATCGAGACCCAGTACTTC. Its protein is CASSETGIETQYF. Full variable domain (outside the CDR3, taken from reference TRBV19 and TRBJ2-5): DGGITQSPKYLFRKEGQNVTLSCEQNLNHDAMYWYRQDPGQGLRLIYYSQIVNDFQKGDIAEGYSVSREKKESFPLTVTSAQKNPTAFYLCASSETGIETQYFGPGTRLLVL.

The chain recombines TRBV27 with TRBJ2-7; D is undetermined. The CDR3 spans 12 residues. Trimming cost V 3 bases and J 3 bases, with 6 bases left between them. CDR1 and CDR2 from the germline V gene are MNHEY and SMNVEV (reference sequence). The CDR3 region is CASSLGLYEQYF. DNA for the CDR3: TGTGCCAGCAGTTTGGGTCTCTACGAGCAGTACTTC.

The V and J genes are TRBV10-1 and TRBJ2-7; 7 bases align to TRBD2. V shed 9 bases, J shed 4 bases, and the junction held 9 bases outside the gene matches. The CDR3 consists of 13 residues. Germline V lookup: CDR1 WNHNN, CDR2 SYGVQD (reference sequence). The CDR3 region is CASSQGGPYEQYF. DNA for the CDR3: TGCGCCAGTAGCCAGGGAGGGCCATACGAGCAGTACTTC.

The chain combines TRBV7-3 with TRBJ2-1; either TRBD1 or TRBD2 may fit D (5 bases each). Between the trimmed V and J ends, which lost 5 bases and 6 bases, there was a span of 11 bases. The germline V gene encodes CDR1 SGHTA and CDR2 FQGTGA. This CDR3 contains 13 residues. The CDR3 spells CASSPGPTNEQFF. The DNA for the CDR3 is TGTGCCAGCAGCCCGGGACCCACCAATGAGCAGTTCTTC.

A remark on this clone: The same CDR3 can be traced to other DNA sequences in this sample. The CDR3 DNA is TGTGCCAGCAGCTTGACGGGAGTAGGAACAGATACGCAGTATTTT. The encoded protein is CASSLTGVGTDTQYF. The V gene is TRBV5-4, the J gene TRBJ2-3, with a weak D call TRBD2 (6 bases). In germline, CDR1 is SGHNT, CDR2 YYREEE (reference sequence). V was shortened by 1 base and J by 3 bases, with 12 bases between the two germline ends. CDR3 size: 15 residues.

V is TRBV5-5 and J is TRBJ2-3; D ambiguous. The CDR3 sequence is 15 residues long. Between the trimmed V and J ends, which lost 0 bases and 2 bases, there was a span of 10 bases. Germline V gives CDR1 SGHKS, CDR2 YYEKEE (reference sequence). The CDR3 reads CASSLARSLTDTQYF. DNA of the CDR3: TGTGCCAGCAGCTTGGCCAGGTCCCTCACAGATACGCAGTATTTT.

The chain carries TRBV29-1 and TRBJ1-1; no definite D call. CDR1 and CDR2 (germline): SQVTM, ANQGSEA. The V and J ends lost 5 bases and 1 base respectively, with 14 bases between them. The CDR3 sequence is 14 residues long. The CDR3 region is CSVLRAGANTEAFF. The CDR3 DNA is TGCAGCGTTCTGAGGGCCGGTGCGAACACTGAAGCTTTCTTT.

The CDR3 protein is CASSPGTVNSNQPQHF. The CDR3 nucleotides are TGTGCCAGCAGCCCCGGGACAGTTAATAGCAATCAGCCCCAGCATTTT. V is TRBV7-9 and J is TRBJ1-5; 7 bases line up with TRBD1. V shed 5 bases, J shed 0 bases, and the junction held 7 bases outside the gene matches. The CDR3 consists of 16 residues. The V gene's germline CDR1 is SEHNR and CDR2 FQNEAQ (reference sequence).

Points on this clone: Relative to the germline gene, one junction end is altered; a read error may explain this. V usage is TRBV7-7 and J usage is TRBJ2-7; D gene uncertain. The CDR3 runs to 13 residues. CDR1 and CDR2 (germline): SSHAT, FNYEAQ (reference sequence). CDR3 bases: TGTGCTAGCAGCCCAAATCCAGGCTACGAGCAGTACTTC. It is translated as CASSPNPGYEQYF. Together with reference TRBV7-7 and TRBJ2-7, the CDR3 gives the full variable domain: GAGVSQSPRYKVTKRGQDVTLRCDPISSHATLYWYQQALGQGPEFLTYFNYEAQPDKSGLPSDRFSAERPEGSISTLTIQRTEQRDSAMYRCASSPNPGYEQYFGPGTRLTVT.

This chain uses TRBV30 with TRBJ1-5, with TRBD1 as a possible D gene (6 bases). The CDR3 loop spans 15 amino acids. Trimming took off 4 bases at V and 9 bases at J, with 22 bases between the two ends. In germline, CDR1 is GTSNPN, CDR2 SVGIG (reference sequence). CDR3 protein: CAWNEQGPDFLPQHF. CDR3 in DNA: TGTGCCTGGAACGAGCAGGGGCCTGATTTTCTGCCCCAGCATTTT. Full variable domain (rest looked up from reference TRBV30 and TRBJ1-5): SQTIHQWPATLVQPVGSPLSLECTVEGTSNPNLYWYRQAAGRGLQLLFYSVGIGQISSEVPQNLSASRPQDRQFILSSKKLLLSDSGFYLCAWNEQGPDFLPQHFGDGTRLSIL.

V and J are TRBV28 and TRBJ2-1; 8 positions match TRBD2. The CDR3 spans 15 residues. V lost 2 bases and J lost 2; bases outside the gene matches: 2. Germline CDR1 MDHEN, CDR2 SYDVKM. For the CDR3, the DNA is TGTGCCAGCAGTTTAAGCGGGAGTGCCTACAATGAGCAGTTCTTC. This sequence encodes CASSLSGSAYNEQFF.

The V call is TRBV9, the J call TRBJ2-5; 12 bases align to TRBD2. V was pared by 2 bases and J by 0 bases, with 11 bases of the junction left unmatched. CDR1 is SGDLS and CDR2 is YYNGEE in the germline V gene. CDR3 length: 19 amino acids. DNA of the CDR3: TGTGCCAGCAGCGTCGTTCCGGGACTAGCGGGCGCGTACCAAGAGACCCAGTACTTC. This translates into CASSVVPGLAGAYQETQYF.

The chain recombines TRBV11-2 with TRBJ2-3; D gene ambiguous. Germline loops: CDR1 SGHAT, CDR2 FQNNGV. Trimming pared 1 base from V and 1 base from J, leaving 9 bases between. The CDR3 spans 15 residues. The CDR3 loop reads CASSLGLQGTDTQYF. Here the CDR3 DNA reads TGTGCCAGCAGCTTAGGTTTGCAGGGCACAGATACGCAGTATTTT.

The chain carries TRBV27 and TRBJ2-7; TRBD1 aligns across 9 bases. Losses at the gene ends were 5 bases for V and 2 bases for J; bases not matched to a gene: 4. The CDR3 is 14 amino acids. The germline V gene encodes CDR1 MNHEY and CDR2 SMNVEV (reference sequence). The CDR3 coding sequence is TGTGCCAGCAGTGGACAGGGGAGAACCTACGAGCAGTACTTC. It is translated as CASSGQGRTYEQYF.

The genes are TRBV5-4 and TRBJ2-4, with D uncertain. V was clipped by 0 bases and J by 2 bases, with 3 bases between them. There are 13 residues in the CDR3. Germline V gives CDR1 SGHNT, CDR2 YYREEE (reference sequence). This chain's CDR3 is CASSLATKNIQYF. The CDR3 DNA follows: TGTGCCAGCAGCTTGGCAACCAAAAACATTCAGTACTTC.

The CDR3 region is CASSPGLAGVAPETQYF. The CDR3 nucleotides read TGTGCCAGCAGCCCGGGACTAGCGGGAGTAGCACCAGAGACCCAGTACTTC. The rearrangement joins TRBV7-6 to TRBJ2-5; 14 nucleotides agree with TRBD2. Per germline, CDR1 SGHVS and CDR2 FNYEAQ. The CDR3 has 17 residues. With 5 bases clipped from V and 4 bases from J, the junction kept 9 bases outside the gene matches.

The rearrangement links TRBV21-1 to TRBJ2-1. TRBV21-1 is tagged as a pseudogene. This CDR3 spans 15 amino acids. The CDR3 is CASSKAGLGGFEQFF. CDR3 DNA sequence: TGTGCCAGCAGCAAAGCCGGACTAGGGGGCTTTGAGCAGTTCTTC.

CDR3 coding DNA: TGTGCCAGCAGGAGGGGGCGAGGGTCTTCAGATACGCAGTATTTT. Its translation is CASRRGRGSSDTQYF. This chain connects TRBV7-8 to TRBJ2-3; 7 positions agree with TRBD1. Germline V gene data show CDR1 as SGHVS and CDR2 as FQNEAQ. Trimming cost V 6 bases and J 4 bases; bases outside gene matches: 10. The CDR3 runs to 15 residues.

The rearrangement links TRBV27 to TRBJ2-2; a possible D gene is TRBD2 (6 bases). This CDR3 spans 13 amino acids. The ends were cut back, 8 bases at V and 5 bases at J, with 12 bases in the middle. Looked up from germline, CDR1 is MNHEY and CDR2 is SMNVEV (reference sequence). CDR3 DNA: TGTGCCAGCGGGGCAGGGAGGACCGGGGAGCTGTTTTTT. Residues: CASGAGRTGELFF.

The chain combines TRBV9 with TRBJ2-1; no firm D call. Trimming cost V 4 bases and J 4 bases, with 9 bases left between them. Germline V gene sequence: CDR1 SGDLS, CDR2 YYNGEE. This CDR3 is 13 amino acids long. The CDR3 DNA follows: TGTGCCAGCAGCTCAGACTCATACAATGAGCAGTTCTTC. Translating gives CASSSDSYNEQFF.

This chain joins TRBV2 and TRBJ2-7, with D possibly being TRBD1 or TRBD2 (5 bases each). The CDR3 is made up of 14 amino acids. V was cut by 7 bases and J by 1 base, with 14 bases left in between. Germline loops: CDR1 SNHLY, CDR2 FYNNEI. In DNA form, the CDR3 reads TGTGCCAGCACTACCGGGACGGCGTCCTACGAGCAGTACTTC. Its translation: CASTTGTASYEQYF.

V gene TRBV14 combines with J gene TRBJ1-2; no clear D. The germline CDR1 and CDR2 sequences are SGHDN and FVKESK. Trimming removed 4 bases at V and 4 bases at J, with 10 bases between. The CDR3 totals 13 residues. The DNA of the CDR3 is TGTGCCAGCAGCCTAACGGATTCCTATGGCTACACCTTC. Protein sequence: CASSLTDSYGYTF.